Listed below are T cell receptor beta chains from one sample, sequenced in a study of human T cells and chemical hapten exposure. TCRdb reanalysed the 5' RACE reads using MiXCR and keeps one entry per CDR3 protein. The data hold approximately 140,000 distinct CDR3 sequences, with roughly 4% observed a single time. The receptor set was obtained from a female donor in good health. Both conserved end residues are part of each CDR3. Each record gives: clone size, D gene, J gene, V gene, CDR3 protein, CDR3 DNA. The D gene is left open where the match is weak. Clone sizes are given selectively: once, few, many, or a class where the clone is expanded.

>NA|TRBD2|TRBJ2-1|TRBV4-2
CASSQEGSGTYNEQFF
TGTGCCAGCAGCCAAGAGGGTAGCGGGACCTACAATGAGCAGTTCTTC
>few|NA|TRBJ1-5|TRBV30
CAWSVLGQFNQPQHF
TGTGCCTGGAGTGTATTGGGCCAGTTCAATCAGCCCCAGCATTTT
>many|NA|TRBJ2-3|TRBV5-4
CASSPWRGQVDTQYF
TGTGCCAGCAGCCCCTGGCGGGGCCAGGTAGATACGCAGTATTTT
>NA|NA|TRBJ1-1|TRBV2
CASRGGQGNTEAFF
TGTGCCAGCAGGGGGGGGCAGGGTAACACTGAAGCTTTCTTT
>many|TRBD2|TRBJ2-1|TRBV7-2
CASSARLAGFYNEQFF
TGTGCCAGCAGTGCTAGACTAGCGGGTTTCTACAATGAGCAGTTCTTC
>many|NA|TRBJ1-2|TRBV7-2
CASSLGGSPYGYTF
TGTGCCAGCAGCTTAGGGGGCAGTCCCTATGGCTACACCTTC
>NA|NA|TRBJ2-2|TRBV6-6
CASSSTGTLSGELFF
TGTGCCAGCAGTTCGACCGGGACACTGAGCGGGGAGCTGTTTTTT
>few|NA|TRBJ1-6|TRBV6-6
CASSYRQGYSPLHF
TGTGCCAGCAGTTATCGTCAGGGTTATTCACCCCTCCACTTT
>many|NA|TRBJ2-3|TRBV20-1
CSARGITDTQYF
TGCAGTGCTAGGGGGATCACAGATACGCAGTATTTT
>many|TRBD1|TRBJ1-1|TRBV11-1
CASSLFPGGHSEAFF
TGTGCCAGCAGCTTATTCCCAGGGGGCCACTCTGAAGCTTTCTTT
>many|NA|TRBJ2-2|TRBV20-1
CSARSAGELFF
TGCAGTGCTAGAAGTGCCGGGGAGCTGTTTTTT
>few|TRBD1|TRBJ2-6|TRBV2
CASRRTGVPSGANVLTF
TGTGCCAGCAGACGGACAGGGGTCCCCTCTGGGGCCAACGTCCTGACTTTC
>many|TRBD2|TRBJ2-3|TRBV2
CASSDWGRADTQYF
TGTGCCAGCAGTGATTGGGGGAGGGCAGATACGCAGTATTTT
>many|NA|TRBJ1-1|TRBV28
CASSLTPKSEAFF
TGTGCCAGCAGTTTGACCCCAAAGTCGGAAGCTTTCTTT
>many|TRBD1|TRBJ1-2|TRBV11-2
CASSFGQVNGYTF
TGTGCCAGCAGCTTCGGACAGGTCAATGGCTACACCTTC
>few|NA|TRBJ2-5|TRBV5-1
CASSKDSGQETQYF
TGCGCCAGCAGCAAAGATAGCGGCCAAGAGACCCAGTACTTC
>many|NA|TRBJ2-3|TRBV5-1
CASSPDVSTTAYTTPDTQYF
TGCGCCAGCAGCCCGGACGTTTCAACTACAGCCTACACGACGCCGGATACGCAGTATTTT
>many|TRBD1|TRBJ2-7|TRBV29-1
CSVTGQGLLWQYF
TGCAGCGTAACGGGACAGGGCCTCCTGTGGCAGTACTTC
>many|NA|TRBJ2-1|TRBV5-4
CASSLTNYYNEQFF
TGTGCCAGCAGCTTGACTAACTACTACAATGAGCAGTTCTTC
>few|NA|TRBJ1-4|TRBV5-1
CASSLRAPSEGKLFF
TGCGCCAGCAGCCTCAGGGCCCCCAGCGAAGGAAAACTGTTTTTT
>few|TRBD2|TRBJ2-5|TRBV5-1
CASSPRGAGGLQETQYF
TGCGCCAGCAGCCCCCGGGGAGCGGGGGGGCTCCAAGAGACCCAGTACTTC
>many|NA|TRBJ2-6|TRBV30
CASQGSGANVLTF
TGTGCCTCACAGGGTTCTGGGGCCAACGTCCTGACTTTC
>many|TRBD2|TRBJ2-7|TRBV25-1
CASSAPAGGSYEQYF
TGTGCCAGCAGTGCCCCGGCGGGGGGGTCCTACGAGCAGTACTTC
>few|TRBD2|TRBJ2-1|TRBV20-1
CSAPRTSGASFYNEQFF
TGCAGTGCTCCCAGGACTAGCGGCGCTTCCTTTTACAATGAGCAGTTCTTC
>NA|TRBD2|TRBJ2-7|TRBV11-1
CASSLAEGSYEQYF
TGTGCCAGCAGCCTAGCGGAGGGTTCCTACGAGCAGTACTTC
>NA|NA|TRBJ2-7|TRBV10-3
CAISDWGDEQYF
TGTGCCATCAGTGATTGGGGCGACGAGCAGTACTTC
>many|TRBD1|TRBJ2-7|TRBV6-5
CASSPRQGSYEQYF
TGTGCCAGCAGTCCTCGACAGGGGTCCTACGAGCAGTACTTC
>many|NA|TRBJ1-5|TRBV6-5
CASNHIPPTQPQHF
TGTGCCAGCAACCATATCCCACCGACTCAGCCCCAGCATTTT
>many|NA|TRBJ1-4|TRBV5-1
CASSAGLYPATNEKLFF
TGCGCCAGCAGCGCTGGACTATACCCGGCAACTAATGAAAAACTGTTTTTT
>many|NA|TRBJ1-1|TRBV7-8
CASSLASAGNTEAFF
TGTGCCAGCAGCTTAGCCTCGGCGGGGAACACTGAAGCTTTCTTT
>many|NA|TRBJ1-1|TRBV29-1
CSVEGTRGENTEAFF
TGCAGCGTTGAAGGAACACGAGGGGAAAACACTGAAGCTTTCTTT
>many|NA|TRBJ1-6|TRBV3-1
CASSSGGGGYSPLHF
TGTGCCAGCAGCTCCGGTGGGGGGGGGTACTCACCCCTCCACTTT
>many|NA|TRBJ1-6|TRBV9
CASSVRDYNSPLHF
TGTGCCAGCAGCGTTCGAGATTATAATTCACCCCTCCACTTT
>few|TRBD2|TRBJ2-7|TRBV7-9
CASSPGTSFREQYF
TGTGCCAGCAGCCCCGGGACTAGCTTTCGCGAGCAGTACTTC
>many|NA|TRBJ2-2|TRBV10-2
CASRQEVTGELFF
TGCGCCAGCAGACAGGAAGTTACCGGGGAGCTGTTTTTT
>NA|NA|TRBJ1-4|TRBV5-1
CASSWAGHNEKLFF
TGCGCCAGCTCCTGGGCAGGCCATAATGAAAAACTGTTTTTT
>many|TRBD1|TRBJ1-1|TRBV5-4
CASSLALQGEEAFF
TGTGCCAGCAGCTTGGCCCTACAGGGGGAAGAAGCTTTCTTT
>many|NA|TRBJ1-2|TRBV3-1
CASSQGVVRDYGYTF
TGTGCCAGCAGCCAAGGCGTAGTCAGAGACTATGGCTACACCTTC